One sample yielded the 20 T cell receptor beta chains listed below, sequenced in a study of CD8 T cells in ankylosing spondylitis. One entry per CDR3 protein results from TCRdb running MiXCR on the 5' RACE reads. The sample has about 110,000 distinct CDR3 sequences, 24% seen once; the top ten hold approximately 13%. Sequencing input: synovial fluid, either unsorted or a sorted T cell fraction (not recorded which). Receptor source: a male donor with ankylosing spondylitis.

The chain recombines TRBV5-5 with TRBJ1-1, with 7 bases matching TRBD1. V lost 0 bases and J lost 9; bases outside the gene matches: 2. Germline loops: CDR1 SGHKS, CDR2 YYEKEE (reference sequence). The CDR3 runs 12 residues. The CDR3 region is CASSLETGQAFF. CDR3 sequence (DNA): TGTGCCAGCAGCTTGGAGACAGGGCAAGCTTTCTTT.

The chain carries TRBV16 and TRBJ2-1; perhaps TRBD2 as D (6 bases). This CDR3 has 13 residues. The V gene's germline CDR1 is KGHSY and CDR2 FQNENV. Trimming shortened V by 4 bases and J by 9 bases, and 13 bases separated the two germline ends. The CDR3 is CASSPGPRGEQFF. CDR3 sequence (DNA): TGTGCCAGCAGCCCTGGCCCGCGGGGTGAGCAGTTCTTC.

This clonotype was detected ten times or more. V and J are TRBV6-1 and TRBJ2-7, with unresolved D. Looked up from germline, CDR1 is MNHNS and CDR2 is SASEGT. V was trimmed by 10 bases and J by 0 bases, leaving 16 bases between them. The CDR3 totals 14 residues. The CDR3 DNA follows: TGTGCCACCCAAGGGCGCCTGGTCTCCTACGAGCAGTACTTC. Translated, it gives CATQGRLVSYEQYF.

Only a few counts were recorded for this clonotype. The rearrangement links TRBV29-1 to TRBJ2-2; TRBD1 is a possible D gene (6 bases). Per germline, CDR1 SQVTM and CDR2 ANQGSEA. The CDR3 consists of 15 residues. V shed 6 bases and J shed 2 bases, with 16 bases lying between them. CDR3 DNA: TGCAGCGTGGCAGTCGCAGGGGTCAACACCGGGGAGCTGTTTTTT. As protein: CSVAVAGVNTGELFF.

V is TRBV4-2 and J is TRBJ1-1, with a tentative D call TRBD1 (5 bases). The CDR3 is made up of 13 amino acids. Germline CDR1 reads LGHNA; CDR2 reads YNFKEQ. Trimming took off 4 bases at V and 2 bases at J, with 8 bases between the two ends. CDR3: CASSPTANTEAFF. The CDR3 DNA sequence: TGTGCCAGCAGCCCGACAGCTAACACTGAAGCTTTCTTT.

This clonotype was seen a few times. V usage is TRBV7-9 and J usage is TRBJ1-4, with 8 bases that match TRBD1. In germline, CDR1 is SEHNR, CDR2 FQNEAQ (reference sequence). The CDR3 extends over 16 amino acids. J gave up 0 bases and V 5 bases, and 5 bases lay outside the gene matches. In DNA form, the CDR3 reads TGTGCCAGCAGCATAGGACAGGGTGCAACTAATGAAAAACTGTTTTTT. Amino acid sequence: CASSIGQGATNEKLFF.

Notes on this clonotype: Because the CDR3's place on the DNA is in doubt, the DNA is left out and the CDR3 is given as listed by TCRdb. The V and J genes are TRBV29-1 and TRBJ2-1. Germline V lookup: CDR1 SQVTM, CDR2 ANQGSEA. The CDR3 sequence runs 13 residues, both termini included. The CDR3 sequence: CSVGQGSFSREFF.

V gene TRBV15 combines with J gene TRBJ2-7; D gene unclear. Germline V gives CDR1 LNHNV, CDR2 YYDKDF (reference sequence). V lost 2 bases and J lost 3, with 5 bases in between. This CDR3 comprises 12 residues. The CDR3 nucleotides are TGTGCCACCAGCAGAAACAACTACGAGCAGTACTTC. Amino acid sequence: CATSRNNYEQYF.

The chain uses TRBV20-1 and TRBJ2-3; D is unresolved. The CDR3 contains 12 residues. CDR1 and CDR2 (germline): DFQATT, SNEGSKA (reference sequence). V lost 6 bases and J 5 bases, leaving 12 bases between the germline ends. The chain's CDR3 is CSAETMGDTQYF. In DNA, the CDR3 is TGCAGTGCGGAGACCATGGGAGATACGCAGTATTTT.

This clonotype was seen repeatedly, ten times or more. The V call is TRBV2, the J call TRBJ2-1; 7 nucleotides align to TRBD1. Germline CDR1 and CDR2: SNHLY and FYNNEI. J was trimmed by 1 base and V by 5 bases; bases with no gene match: 11. The CDR3 runs 17 residues. The CDR3 coding sequence is TGTGCCAGCAGTTTTAGTCCGGGACAGCCGTCCTACAATGAGCAGTTCTTC. The encoded protein is CASSFSPGQPSYNEQFF.

Only a few counts were recorded for this clonotype. The V and J genes are TRBV11-3 and TRBJ2-3, with TRBD1 matching over 8 bases. The germline V gene encodes CDR1 SGHNT and CDR2 YENEEA. Trimming cost V 3 bases and J 3 bases; bases outside gene matches: 8. The CDR3 has 16 residues. The DNA for the CDR3 is TGTGCCAGCAGCTTGGGGACAGGCACCTGGACAGATACGCAGTATTTT. It codes for CASSLGTGTWTDTQYF.

The V gene is TRBV20-1, the J gene TRBJ2-5; D uncertain. Germline V gene sequence: CDR1 DFQATT, CDR2 SNEGSKA (reference sequence). This CDR3 region has 12 residues. V was clipped by 5 bases and J by 1 base, with 8 bases between them. Here the CDR3 reads CSAGKPQETQYF. The CDR3 DNA sequence: TGCAGTGCTGGAAAACCCCAAGAGACCCAGTACTTC.

This chain connects TRBV7-9 to TRBJ2-3; possible D gene TRBD2, 6 bases. The germline V gene has CDR1 SEHNR and CDR2 FQNEAQ (reference sequence). V was cut by 5 bases and J by 1 base, with 13 bases left in between. The CDR3 loop spans 15 amino acids. The DNA of the CDR3 is TGTGCCAGCAGCCGGGACTCCCCTGGCACAGATACGCAGTATTTT. Translated: CASSRDSPGTDTQYF.

DNA of the CDR3: TGTGCCAGCAGTGGCCTCCCGGGGCGAACGAACACTGAAGCTTTCTTT. This encodes CASSGLPGRTNTEAFF. The rearrangement links TRBV28 to TRBJ1-1; D possibly corresponds to TRBD1 (5 bases). This CDR3 is built from 16 residues. Germline CDR1 MDHEN, CDR2 SYDVKM. The V and J ends lost 5 bases and 1 base respectively, with 17 bases between them.

V usage is TRBV5-1 and J usage is TRBJ1-1; 7 nucleotides line up with TRBD1. The V gene's germline CDR1 is SGHRS and CDR2 YFSETQ. The V segment lost 4 bases and the J segment 0 bases; nucleotides outside the gene matches: 3. The CDR3 contains 14 residues. The CDR3 loop reads CASSRGTVNTEAFF. CDR3 nucleotide sequence: TGCGCCAGCAGCAGAGGGACAGTGAACACTGAAGCTTTCTTT.

The chain uses TRBV27 and TRBJ2-1, with 10 nucleotides matching TRBD2. CDR1 MNHEY and CDR2 SMNVEV come from the germline V gene (reference sequence). J was trimmed by 10 bases and V by 4 bases; bases with no gene match: 10. The CDR3 spans 15 residues. The CDR3 coding sequence is TGTGCCAGCAGTTCCCCCGGACTAGCGGCAAGAGAGCAGTTCTTC. This translates into CASSSPGLAAREQFF.

There are many counts of this clonotype. The chain has TRBV5-1 and TRBJ2-1; 8 nucleotides align to TRBD2. CDR1 and CDR2 from the germline V gene are SGHRS and YFSETQ. V lost 0 bases, J lost 8 bases, and 7 bases stayed unmatched. This CDR3 is 15 amino acids long. The CDR3 sequence: CASSLGSGSYDEQFF. The CDR3 region has the DNA TGCGCCAGCAGCTTGGGGAGCGGGAGTTACGATGAGCAGTTCTTC.

This clonotype was seen only a few times. This rearrangement joins TRBV3-1 to TRBJ2-5; 8 nucleotides line up with TRBD1. After removal of 2 bases from V and 7 bases from J, the junction contained 12 bases not matched to a gene. Germline V gene sequence: CDR1 LGHDT, CDR2 YNNKEL (reference sequence). The length of the CDR3 is 16 residues. CDR3 DNA sequence: TGTGCCAGCAGCCAACCGGACAGGGAGGCCCAGGTGACCCAGTACTTC. The encoded protein is CASSQPDREAQVTQYF.

This clonotype was seen at least ten times. The V call is TRBV24-1, the J call TRBJ2-3; 8 nucleotides align to TRBD1. The CDR3 is 16 residues long. J gave up 0 bases and V 1 base, and 2 bases lay outside the gene matches. Germline V CDR1 and CDR2: KGHDR, SFDVKD. The CDR3 coding sequence is TGTGCCACCAGTGATTTCCGGGACAGGAGCACAGATACGCAGTATTTT. It codes for CATSDFRDRSTDTQYF.

This clonotype was counted only a few times. The rearrangement joins TRBV7-2 to TRBJ1-5; tentative D call: TRBD1 (5 bases). The germline CDR1 and CDR2 sequences are SGHTA and FQGNSA. The V end lost 1 base, the J end lost 8 bases, and 15 bases lay between the germline ends. This CDR3 spans 15 amino acids. The CDR3 reads CASSLGDGTWKPQHF. Here the CDR3 DNA reads TGTGCCAGCAGCTTAGGGGACGGAACCTGGAAGCCCCAGCATTTT.